This T cell receptor beta chain derives from a study of breast tumors, draining lymph nodes, adjacent tissues. Each CDR3 protein is one row after TCRdb ran MiXCR on the multiplex PCR reads. In the table there are approximately 37,000 distinct CDR3 sequences, around a third of which are singletons. The germline gives CDR1 SGHAT, CDR2 FQNNGV. The CDR3 has 14 amino acids. This clonotype appeared a single time. The target antigen is unknown. A read error may produce the germline difference seen at one junction end. General study results and limits: Compared with lymph nodes, tumors were less diverse; compared with nontumor tissue, more. Tumor T cell lymph node origin was a supported hypothesis, not proven. Luminal-like breast cancer showed significantly higher tumor–nontumor repertoire similarity than basal-like.

The chain combines TRBV11-2 with TRBJ2-7, with D unresolved. This receptor was taken from a female donor with breast cancer. Some clones in this sample may be carry-over from other donors' samples. The sequencing sample was made of breast tumor tissue. CDR3 loop: CASSQAKDSYEQYF. The CDR3 DNA reads TGCGCCAGCAGCCAGGCCAAAGACTCATACGAGCAGTACTTC.